The 23 T cell receptor beta chains in this list originate from one sample, sequenced in a study of metastatic and nonmetastatic thyroid tumors. TCRdb re-called clones via MiXCR from the PCR reads. The sample lists roughly 59,000 clones; about a sixth were seen once. Thyroid surgery took place with no prior treatment in any patient. The sequencing sample was made of blood. The receptors were sampled from a male donor with papillary thyroid cancer or a benign thyroid nodule (not recorded which). Some clones in this sample may be carry-over from other donors' samples.

There are many counts of this clone. The V call is TRBV20-1, the J call TRBJ2-7, with D unclear. The V gene's germline CDR1 is DFQATT and CDR2 SNEGSKA (reference sequence). The ends were cut back, 0 bases at V and 0 bases at J, with 6 bases in the middle. The CDR3 is 13 residues long. Here the CDR3 DNA reads TGCAGTGCTAGAGAGGGCTACTCCTACGAGCAGTACTTC. It codes for CSAREGYSYEQYF.

This clone was counted only a few times. V usage is TRBV6-1 and J usage is TRBJ1-2; D ambiguous. Deletions cut 3 bases from V and 0 bases from J, with 17 bases between. The CDR3 totals 17 residues. Germline V lookup: CDR1 MNHNS, CDR2 SASEGT. CDR3 bases: TGTGCCAGCAGTGATAGTATCGGCCGAAATGCTAACTATGGCTACACCTTC. Its protein is CASSDSIGRNANYGYTF.

This clone showed up many times. The chain recombines TRBV7-9 with TRBJ2-1, with TRBD1 matching 9 bases. This CDR3 is built from 14 residues. V shed 11 bases and J 0 bases; nucleotides not matched to a gene: 5. Germline V gives CDR1 SEHNR, CDR2 FQNEAQ (reference sequence). CDR3 amino acids: CAGEGQGSYNEQFF. The CDR3 region has the DNA TGTGCCGGAGAGGGACAGGGCTCCTACAATGAGCAGTTCTTC.

A remark on this clone: A read error is possible here, since a much larger clone lies one base away. The rearrangement links TRBV4-3 to TRBJ1-2; TRBD1 agrees at 12 bases. Losses at the gene ends were 6 bases for V and 10 bases for J; bases not matched to a gene: 3. Germline assignment: CDR1 LGHNA and CDR2 YSLEER. The CDR3 extends over 12 amino acids. The CDR3, as DNA: TGCGCCAGCAGGGGACAGGGGGCTGTCTACACCTTC. This encodes CASRGQGAVYTF.

At least ten counts were recorded for this clone. This chain joins TRBV7-9 and TRBJ2-5; 13 positions match TRBD2. The CDR3 covers 16 residues. The ends lost 2 bases at V and 3 bases at J; junction bases unmatched: 3. Per germline, CDR1 SEHNR and CDR2 FQNEAQ (reference sequence). The CDR3: CASSLIGTSGEETQYF. The CDR3 nucleotides read TGTGCCAGCAGCTTAATTGGGACTAGCGGGGAAGAGACCCAGTACTTC.

This clone was seen only a few times. A read error may be the cause here, since a much bigger clone is one base away. Other DNA sequences in the same sample also yield this CDR3. The chain couples TRBV4-3 to TRBJ1-1; 7 bases fit TRBD1. The CDR3 consists of 15 residues. CDR1 and CDR2 (germline): LGHNA, YSLEER. The CDR3 region is CASSQDGDSNTEAFF. The CDR3 DNA follows: TGCGCCAGCAGTCAAGATGGGGACAGTAACACTGAAGCTTTCTTT.

The gene calls are TRBV6-1 and TRBJ2-3, with TRBD2 matching over 14 bases. There are 16 residues in the CDR3. After removal of 8 bases from V and 5 bases from J, the junction contained 9 bases not matched to a gene. Germline lookup yields CDR1 MNHNS and CDR2 SASEGT. The CDR3 here is CASGMTSGGVRDTQYF. The DNA of the CDR3 is TGTGCCAGCGGTATGACTAGCGGGGGGGTGAGAGATACGCAGTATTTT.

This clone was seen only a few times. This chain joins TRBV25-1 and TRBJ1-6; weak D call: TRBD1 (6 bases). The CDR3 loop spans 13 amino acids. The germline CDR1 and CDR2 sequences are MGHDK and SYGVNS. V was trimmed by 5 bases and J by 9 bases, leaving 11 bases between them. CDR3 region: CASSYRVRSPLHF. The CDR3 DNA is TGTGCCAGCAGTTACAGGGTGCGTTCACCCCTCCACTTT. The complete variable domain, with remaining parts taken from reference TRBV25-1 and TRBJ1-6, reads EADIYQTPRYLVIGTGKKITLECSQTMGHDKMYWYQQDPGMELHLIHYSYGVNSTEKGDLSSESTVSRIRTEHFPLTLESARPSHTSQYLCASSYRVRSPLHFGNGTRLTVT.

This clone occurred a few times. The chain has TRBV6-1 and TRBJ2-2, with a tentative D call TRBD2 (6 bases). The CDR3 has 16 amino acids. Germline V gene data show CDR1 as MNHNS and CDR2 as SASEGT. The ends were cut back, 8 bases at V and 5 bases at J, with 21 bases in the middle. The CDR3 reads CASRNLWTTHTGELFF. CDR3 in DNA: TGTGCCAGCCGCAATCTCTGGACTACCCATACCGGGGAGCTGTTTTTT.

There are many counts of this clone. The chain is built from TRBV6-5 and TRBJ2-5, with D possibly being TRBD2 (6 bases). In germline, CDR1 is MNHEY, CDR2 SVGAGI. The ends were cut back, 2 bases at V and 3 bases at J, with 13 bases in the middle. The CDR3 is made up of 15 amino acids. The DNA of the CDR3 is TGTGCCAGCAGTTACGGGGCCGGGGGAAAAGAGACCCAGTACTTC. It yields the protein CASSYGAGGKETQYF.

This clone was counted at least ten times. The genes are TRBV6-4 and TRBJ1-2, with a weak D call TRBD1 (5 bases). This CDR3 is built from 19 residues. CDR1 is MRHNA, CDR2 SNTAGT, per germline. Deletions cut 9 bases from V and 3 bases from J, with 32 bases between. The CDR3 reads CARASPVPGGKGSDYGYTF. Written as DNA, the CDR3 is TGTGCCAGGGCCAGCCCGGTTCCGGGGGGGAAGGGGTCGGACTATGGCTACACCTTC.

The V gene is TRBV20-1, the J gene TRBJ2-7; D possibly corresponds to TRBD1 (6 bases). Germline V gene data show CDR1 as DFQATT and CDR2 as SNEGSKA (reference sequence). CDR3 length equals 15 residues. The V end was cut by 1 base, the J end by 3 bases, with 16 bases between. CDR3 protein: CSARGGPGQGYEQYF. The CDR3 DNA sequence: TGCAGTGCTAGAGGGGGGCCAGGTCAAGGCTACGAGCAGTACTTC.

A remark on this clone: A junction boundary mismatches the germline segment, possibly from a read error. This chain connects TRBV7-9 to TRBJ1-2; D unclear. The CDR3 consists of 14 residues. CDR1 is SEHNR and CDR2 is FQNEAQ in the germline V gene (reference sequence). The CDR3 reads CARSFLEELYGYTF. The CDR3, as DNA: TGTGCCAGAAGCTTCCTGGAAGAACTCTATGGCTACACCTTC.

V is TRBV20-1 and J is TRBJ2-2; 13 bases fit TRBD2. Germline V gene data show CDR1 as DFQATT and CDR2 as SNEGSKA (reference sequence). After removal of 0 bases from V and 4 bases from J, the junction contained 8 bases not matched to a gene. The length of the CDR3 is 18 residues. DNA of the CDR3: TGCAGTGCTAGAGATCAACTAGCGGGAGGGCCGGGCACCGGGGAGCTGTTTTTT. Amino acids: CSARDQLAGGPGTGELFF.

The chain recombines TRBV11-2 with TRBJ2-7; 10 bases are a match to TRBD2. Trimming took 1 base from V and 2 from J; bases not matched to a gene: 8. The CDR3 covers 17 residues. Germline loops: CDR1 SGHAT, CDR2 FQNNGV. CDR3 amino acids: CASSLVGLAGDPYEQYF. For the CDR3, the DNA is TGTGCCAGCAGCTTAGTTGGGCTAGCGGGGGATCCCTACGAGCAGTACTTC.

This clone appeared many times. The chain combines TRBV28 with TRBJ2-7; 7 positions agree with TRBD1. Germline V gives CDR1 MDHEN, CDR2 SYDVKM. Losses at the gene ends were 4 bases for V and 5 bases for J; bases not matched to a gene: 5. This CDR3 is 13 amino acids long. This CDR3 is CASSSGTAHEQYF. In DNA form, the CDR3 reads TGTGCCAGCAGTTCCGGGACAGCCCACGAGCAGTACTTC.

This clone was seen ten or more times. Other DNA sequences of this sample code for an identical CDR3. The chain uses TRBV15 and TRBJ2-7; D assignment may be TRBD1 or TRBD2 (6 bases each). The CDR3 has 15 amino acids. CDR1 is LNHNV and CDR2 is YYDKDF in the germline V gene (reference sequence). V shed 4 bases and J shed 4 bases, with 17 bases lying between them. Here the CDR3 reads CATSTSGEGGYEQYF. The DNA of the CDR3 is TGTGCCACCAGCACTAGTGGTGAGGGGGGATACGAGCAGTACTTC.

This clone was counted many times. The chain employs TRBV20-1 and TRBJ2-3; 14 nucleotides match TRBD2. The CDR3 is 20 residues long. The V and J ends lost 6 bases and 3 bases, in that order; junction bases with no gene match: 20. Germline CDR1 is DFQATT and CDR2 is SNEGSKA (reference sequence). CDR3 coding DNA: TGCAGTGCCAAACAAACGAAGACTAGCGGGAGGGGAGGTCCAACAGATACGCAGTATTTT. It yields the protein CSAKQTKTSGRGGPTDTQYF.

This clone occurred many times. V and J are TRBV7-9 and TRBJ2-7, with a weak D call TRBD1 (6 bases). The CDR3 runs 12 residues. CDR1 is SEHNR, CDR2 FQNEAQ, per germline (reference sequence). The germline V and J ends were trimmed by 5 bases and 1 base, with 6 bases remaining between them. CDR3 residues: CASSQGSYEQYF. The CDR3 DNA is TGTGCCAGCAGCCAGGGGTCCTACGAGCAGTACTTC.

As to this clone: One end of the junction does not line up with germline, which may come from a read error. V usage is TRBV30 and J usage is TRBJ2-2; D possibly corresponds to TRBD2 (7 bases). The CDR3 runs 14 residues. The germline V gene encodes CDR1 GTSNPN and CDR2 SVGIG (reference sequence). DNA for the CDR3: TGTGCCTGGAGTGTACTGTGGGGGGGCTGGGATCTGTTTTTT. It specifies CAWSVLWGGWDLFF.

This clone occurred many times. The rearrangement uses TRBV5-6 and TRBJ1-1; D possibly corresponds to TRBD1 (5 bases). The CDR3 runs 16 residues. V lost 2 bases to trimming and J lost 2 bases, with 16 bases between them. Germline loops: CDR1 SGHDT, CDR2 YYEEEE. CDR3 nucleotide sequence: TGTGCCAGCAGCTTCCGCCCCCTCACAGGTAACACTGAAGCTTTCTTT. Translated, it gives CASSFRPLTGNTEAFF.

The chain recombines TRBV20-1 with TRBJ1-1; a possible D gene is TRBD1 (6 bases). The CDR3 length is 15 residues. CDR1 is DFQATT, CDR2 SNEGSKA, per germline (reference sequence). V gave up 0 bases and J gave up 7 bases, with 18 bases separating them. CDR3 residues: CSAREARGTNNEAFF. CDR3 in DNA: TGCAGTGCTAGAGAGGCAAGGGGGACAAATAATGAAGCTTTCTTT.

About this clone itself: A much larger clone differs from this one at a single base, so this may be a read error. This chain connects TRBV5-6 to TRBJ2-6; no reliable D call. Germline-derived CDR1 and CDR2 are SGHDT and YYEEEE. The CDR3 covers 12 residues. V lost 6 bases and J 4 bases, leaving 5 bases between the germline ends. The CDR3 is CASISGANVLTF. CDR3 nucleotide sequence: TGTGCCAGCATCTCAGGGGCCAACGTCCTGACTTTC.